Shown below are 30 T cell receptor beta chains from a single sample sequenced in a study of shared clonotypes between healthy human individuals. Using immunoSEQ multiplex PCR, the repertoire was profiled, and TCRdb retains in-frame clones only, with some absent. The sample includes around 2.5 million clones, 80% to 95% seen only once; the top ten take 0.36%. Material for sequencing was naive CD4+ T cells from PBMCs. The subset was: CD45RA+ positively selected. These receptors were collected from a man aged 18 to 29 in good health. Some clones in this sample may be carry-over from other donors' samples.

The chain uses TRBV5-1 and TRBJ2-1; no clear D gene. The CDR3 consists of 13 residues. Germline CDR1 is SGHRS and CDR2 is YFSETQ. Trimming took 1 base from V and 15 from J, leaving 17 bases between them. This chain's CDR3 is CASSLLTENPGFF. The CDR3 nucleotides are TGCGCCAGCAGCTTGTTAACGGAGAACCCAGGGTTCTTC.

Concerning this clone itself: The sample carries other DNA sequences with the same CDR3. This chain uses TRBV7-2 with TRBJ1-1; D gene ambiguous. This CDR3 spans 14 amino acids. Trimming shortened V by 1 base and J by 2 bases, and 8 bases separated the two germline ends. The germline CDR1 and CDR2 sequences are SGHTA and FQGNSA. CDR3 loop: CASSLVRANTEAFF. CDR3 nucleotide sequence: TGTGCCAGCAGCTTAGTCCGGGCTAACACTGAAGCTTTCTTT. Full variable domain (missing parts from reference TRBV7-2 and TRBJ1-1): GAGVSQSPSNKVTEKGKDVELRCDPISGHTALYWYRQSLGQGLEFLIYFQGNSAPDKSGLPSDRFSAERTGGSVSTLTIQRTQQEDSAVYLCASSLVRANTEAFFGQGTRLTVV.

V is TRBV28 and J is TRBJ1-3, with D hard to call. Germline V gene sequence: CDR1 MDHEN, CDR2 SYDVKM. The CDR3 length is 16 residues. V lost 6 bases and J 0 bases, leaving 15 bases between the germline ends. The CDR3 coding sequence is TGTGCCAGCAGCTCCAGTGGGCGCCCCTCTGGAAACACCATATATTTT. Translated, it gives CASSSSGRPSGNTIYF.

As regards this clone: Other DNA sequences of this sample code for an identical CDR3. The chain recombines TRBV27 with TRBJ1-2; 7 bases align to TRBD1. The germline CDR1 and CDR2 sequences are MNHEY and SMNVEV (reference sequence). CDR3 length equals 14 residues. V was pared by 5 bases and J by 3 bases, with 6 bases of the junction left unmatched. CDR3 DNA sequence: TGTGCCAGCAGTGTTAACAGGGGCCACTATGGCTACACCTTC. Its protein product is CASSVNRGHYGYTF.

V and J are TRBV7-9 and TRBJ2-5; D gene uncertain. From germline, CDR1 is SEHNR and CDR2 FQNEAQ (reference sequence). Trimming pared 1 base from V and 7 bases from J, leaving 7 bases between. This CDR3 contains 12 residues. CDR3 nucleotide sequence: TGTGCCAGCAGCTTAGGTCTTGGGACCCAGTACTTC. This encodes CASSLGLGTQYF.

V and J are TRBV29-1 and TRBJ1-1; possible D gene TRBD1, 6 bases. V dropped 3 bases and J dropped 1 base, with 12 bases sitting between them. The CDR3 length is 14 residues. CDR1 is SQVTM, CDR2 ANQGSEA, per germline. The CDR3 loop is CSVEPGHKNTEAFF. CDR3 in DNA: TGCAGCGTTGAGCCGGGACACAAGAACACTGAAGCTTTCTTT.

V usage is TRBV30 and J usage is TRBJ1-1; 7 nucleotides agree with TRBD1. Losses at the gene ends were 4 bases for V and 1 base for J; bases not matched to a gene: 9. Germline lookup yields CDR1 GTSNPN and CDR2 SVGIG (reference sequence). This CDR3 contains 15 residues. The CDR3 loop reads CAWTAPDRRNTEAFF. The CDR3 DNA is TGTGCCTGGACCGCCCCGGACAGGCGGAACACTGAAGCTTTCTTT.

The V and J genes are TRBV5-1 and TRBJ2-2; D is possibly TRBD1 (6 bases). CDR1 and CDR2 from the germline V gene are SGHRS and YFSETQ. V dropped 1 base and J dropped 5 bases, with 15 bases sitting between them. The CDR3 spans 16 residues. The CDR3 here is CASSLLGALGTGELFF. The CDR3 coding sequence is TGCGCCAGCAGCTTGCTGGGGGCCTTGGGTACCGGGGAGCTGTTTTTT.

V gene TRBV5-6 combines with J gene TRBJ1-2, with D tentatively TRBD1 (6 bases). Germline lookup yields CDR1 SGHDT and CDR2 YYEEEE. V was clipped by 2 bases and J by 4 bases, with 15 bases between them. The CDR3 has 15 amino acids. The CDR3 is CASSFPSTGIYGYTF. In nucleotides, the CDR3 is TGTGCCAGCAGCTTCCCCTCGACAGGAATCTATGGCTACACCTTC.

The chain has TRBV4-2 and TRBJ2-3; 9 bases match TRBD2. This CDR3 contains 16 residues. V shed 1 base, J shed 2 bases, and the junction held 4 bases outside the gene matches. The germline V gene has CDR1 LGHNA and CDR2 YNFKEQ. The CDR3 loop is CASSQVRLAATDTQYF. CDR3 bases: TGTGCCAGCAGCCAAGTTCGACTAGCGGCCACAGATACGCAGTATTTT.

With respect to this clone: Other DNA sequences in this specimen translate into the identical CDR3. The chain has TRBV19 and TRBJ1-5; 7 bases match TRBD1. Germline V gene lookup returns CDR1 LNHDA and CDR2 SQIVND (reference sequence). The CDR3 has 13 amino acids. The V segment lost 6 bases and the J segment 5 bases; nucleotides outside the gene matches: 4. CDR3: CASSRQGYQPQHF. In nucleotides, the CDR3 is TGTGCCAGTAGCCGACAGGGTTATCAGCCCCAGCATTTT.

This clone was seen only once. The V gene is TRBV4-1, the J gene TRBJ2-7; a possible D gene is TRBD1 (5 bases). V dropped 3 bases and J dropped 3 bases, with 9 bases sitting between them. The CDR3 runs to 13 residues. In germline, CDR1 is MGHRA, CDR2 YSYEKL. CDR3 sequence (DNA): TGCGCCAGCAGCCACAGTACAGGCTACGAGCAGTACTTC. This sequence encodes CASSHSTGYEQYF.

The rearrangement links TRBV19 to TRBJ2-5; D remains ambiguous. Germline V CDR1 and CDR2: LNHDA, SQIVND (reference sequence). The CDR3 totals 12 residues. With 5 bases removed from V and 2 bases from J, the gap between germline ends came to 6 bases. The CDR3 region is CASSSEQETQYF. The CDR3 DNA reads TGTGCCAGTAGTTCCGAGCAAGAGACCCAGTACTTC. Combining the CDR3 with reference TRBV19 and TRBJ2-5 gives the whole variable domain DGGITQSPKYLFRKEGQNVTLSCEQNLNHDAMYWYRQDPGQGLRLIYYSQIVNDFQKGDIAEGYSVSREKKESFPLTVTSAQKNPTAFYLCASSSEQETQYFGPGTRLLVL.

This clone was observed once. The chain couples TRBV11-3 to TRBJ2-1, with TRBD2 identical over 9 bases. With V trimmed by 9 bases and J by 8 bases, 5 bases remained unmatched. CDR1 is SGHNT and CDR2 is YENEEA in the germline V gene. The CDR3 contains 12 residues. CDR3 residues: CASSGSSHEQFF. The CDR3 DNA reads TGTGCCAGTAGCGGGAGCTCCCATGAGCAGTTCTTC.

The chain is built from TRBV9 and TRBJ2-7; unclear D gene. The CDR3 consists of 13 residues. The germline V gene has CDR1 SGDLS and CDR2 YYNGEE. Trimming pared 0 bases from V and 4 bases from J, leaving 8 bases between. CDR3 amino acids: CASSVGIRYEQYF. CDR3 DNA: TGTGCCAGCAGCGTAGGGATACGGTACGAGCAGTACTTC.

CDR3 region: CARLAGVSPEQYF. The CDR3 DNA follows: TGTGCCAGATTAGCGGGAGTGTCGCCCGAGCAGTACTTC. The rearrangement links TRBV6-4 to TRBJ2-7; 9 bases agree with TRBD2. The CDR3 covers 13 residues. Germline values: CDR1 MRHNA, CDR2 SNTAGT. V gave up 9 bases and J gave up 6 bases; unmatched junction bases: 9.

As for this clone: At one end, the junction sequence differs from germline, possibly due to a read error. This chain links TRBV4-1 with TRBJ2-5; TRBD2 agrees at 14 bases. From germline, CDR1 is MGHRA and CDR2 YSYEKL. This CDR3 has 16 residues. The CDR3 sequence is CASRQGTSGSWETQYF. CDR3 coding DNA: TGCGCCAGCAGACAAGGGACTAGCGGGAGTTGGGAGACCCAGTACTTC.

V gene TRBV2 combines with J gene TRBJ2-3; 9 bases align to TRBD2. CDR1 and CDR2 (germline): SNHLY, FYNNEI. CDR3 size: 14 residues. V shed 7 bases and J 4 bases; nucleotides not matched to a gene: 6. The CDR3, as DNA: TGTGCCAGCACGGCGGGAGGGGGCCCAGATACGCAGTATTTT. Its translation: CASTAGGGPDTQYF. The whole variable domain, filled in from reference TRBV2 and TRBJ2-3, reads EPEVTQTPSHQVTQMGQEVILRCVPISNHLYFYWYRQILGQKVEFLVSFYNNEISEKSEIFDDQFSVERPDGSNFTLKIRSTKLEDSAMYFCASTAGGGPDTQYFGPGTRLTVL.

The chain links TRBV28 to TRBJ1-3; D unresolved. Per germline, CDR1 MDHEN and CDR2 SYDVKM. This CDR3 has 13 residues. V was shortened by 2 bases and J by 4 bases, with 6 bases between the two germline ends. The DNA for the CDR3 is TGTGCCAGCAGTTTAATCCAGGGAAACACCATATATTTT. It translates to CASSLIQGNTIYF.

The CDR3: CSVHTGRADSGNTIYF. CDR3 nucleotide sequence: TGCAGCGTACACACGGGGCGCGCCGACTCTGGAAACACCATATATTTT. The V call is TRBV29-1, the J call TRBJ1-3; TRBD1 is a possible D gene (5 bases). CDR3 length: 16 residues. V was trimmed by 6 bases and J by 0 bases, leaving 18 bases between them. Germline V gene lookup returns CDR1 SQVTM and CDR2 ANQGSEA.

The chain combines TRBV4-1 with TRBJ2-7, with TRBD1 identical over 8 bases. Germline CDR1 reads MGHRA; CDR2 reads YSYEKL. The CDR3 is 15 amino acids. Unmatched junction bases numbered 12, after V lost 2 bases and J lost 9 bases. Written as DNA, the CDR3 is TGCGCCAGCAGCCAAACCCCCCTGGACAGGGATGTGCAGTACTTC. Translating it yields CASSQTPLDRDVQYF.

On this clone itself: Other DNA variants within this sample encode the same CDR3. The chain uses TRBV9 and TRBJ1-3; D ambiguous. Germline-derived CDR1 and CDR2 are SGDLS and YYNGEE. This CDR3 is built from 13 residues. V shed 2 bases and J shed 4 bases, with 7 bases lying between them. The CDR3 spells CASSVLSGNTIYF. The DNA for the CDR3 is TGTGCCAGCAGCGTTCTATCCGGAAACACCATATATTTT. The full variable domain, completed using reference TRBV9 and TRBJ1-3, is DSGVTQTPKHLITATGQRVTLRCSPRSGDLSVYWYQQSLDQGLQFLIQYYNGEERAKGNILERFSAQQFPDLHSELNLSSLELGDSALYFCASSVLSGNTIYFGEGSWLTVV.

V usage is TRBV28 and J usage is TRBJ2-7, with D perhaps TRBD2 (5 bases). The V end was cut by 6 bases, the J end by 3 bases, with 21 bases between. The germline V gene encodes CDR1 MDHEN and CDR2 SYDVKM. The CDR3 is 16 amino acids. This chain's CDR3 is CASSSHLAPDFYEQYF. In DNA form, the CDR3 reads TGTGCCAGCAGCTCCCACCTAGCTCCTGATTTCTACGAGCAGTACTTC.

The CDR3 region has the DNA TGCGCCAGCCGAGGGGAGAGAACGGGGGATGAGCAGTTCTTC. Translation gives CASRGERTGDEQFF. This chain uses TRBV5-1 with TRBJ2-1, with a possible D match to TRBD2 (6 bases). Per germline, CDR1 SGHRS and CDR2 YFSETQ. Trimming shortened V by 7 bases and J by 8 bases, and 19 bases separated the two germline ends. The CDR3 consists of 14 residues.

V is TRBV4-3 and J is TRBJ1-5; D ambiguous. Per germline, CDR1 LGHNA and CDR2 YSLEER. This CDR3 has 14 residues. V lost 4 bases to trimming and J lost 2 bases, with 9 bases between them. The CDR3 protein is CASSPVSGNQPQHF. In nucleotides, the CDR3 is TGCGCCAGCAGCCCAGTGAGCGGCAATCAGCCCCAGCATTTT.

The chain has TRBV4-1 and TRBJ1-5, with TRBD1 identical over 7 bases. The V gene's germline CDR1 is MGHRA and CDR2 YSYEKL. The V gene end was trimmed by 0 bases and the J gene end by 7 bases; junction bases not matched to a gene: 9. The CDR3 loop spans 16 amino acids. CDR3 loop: CASSQEGSGGFQPQHF. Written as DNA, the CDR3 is TGCGCCAGCAGCCAAGAGGGGTCAGGGGGATTCCAGCCCCAGCATTTT.

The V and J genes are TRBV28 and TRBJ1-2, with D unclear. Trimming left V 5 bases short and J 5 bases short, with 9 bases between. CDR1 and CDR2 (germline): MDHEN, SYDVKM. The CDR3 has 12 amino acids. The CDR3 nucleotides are TGTGCCAGCAGTATAACAACTTATGGCTACACCTTC. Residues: CASSITTYGYTF.

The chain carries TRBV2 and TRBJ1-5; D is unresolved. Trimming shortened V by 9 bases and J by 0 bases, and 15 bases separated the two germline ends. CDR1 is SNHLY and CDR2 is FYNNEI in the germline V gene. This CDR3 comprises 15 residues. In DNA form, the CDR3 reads TGTGCCAGTGGCCTAGAGAGCTATAGCAATCAGCCCCAGCATTTT. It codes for CASGLESYSNQPQHF.

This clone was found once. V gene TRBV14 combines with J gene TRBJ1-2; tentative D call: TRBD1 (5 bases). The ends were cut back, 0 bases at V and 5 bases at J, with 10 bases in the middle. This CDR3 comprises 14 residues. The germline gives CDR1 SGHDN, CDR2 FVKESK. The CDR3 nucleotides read TGTGCCAGCAGCCAAGAAGGCAGGGCATATGGCTACACCTTC. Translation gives CASSQEGRAYGYTF.

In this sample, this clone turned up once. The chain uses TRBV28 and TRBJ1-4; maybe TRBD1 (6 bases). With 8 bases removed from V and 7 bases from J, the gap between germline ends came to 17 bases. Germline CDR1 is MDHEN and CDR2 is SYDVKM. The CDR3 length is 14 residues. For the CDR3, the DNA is TGTGCCAGCCAGAACAGGGTTATAGGTGAAAAACTGTTTTTT. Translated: CASQNRVIGEKLFF.